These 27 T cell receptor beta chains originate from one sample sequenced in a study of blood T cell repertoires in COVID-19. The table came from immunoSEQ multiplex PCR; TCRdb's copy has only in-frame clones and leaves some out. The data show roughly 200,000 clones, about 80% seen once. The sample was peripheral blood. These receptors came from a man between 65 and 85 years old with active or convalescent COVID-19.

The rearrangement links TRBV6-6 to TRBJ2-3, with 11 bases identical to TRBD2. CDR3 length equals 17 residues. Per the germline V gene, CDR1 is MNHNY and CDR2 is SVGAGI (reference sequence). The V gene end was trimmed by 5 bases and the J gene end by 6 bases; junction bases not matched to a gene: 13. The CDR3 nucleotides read TGTGCCAGCAGTCCCGGAACCGGGACTAGCGGTTCGGATACGCAGTATTTT. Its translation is CASSPGTGTSGSDTQYF.

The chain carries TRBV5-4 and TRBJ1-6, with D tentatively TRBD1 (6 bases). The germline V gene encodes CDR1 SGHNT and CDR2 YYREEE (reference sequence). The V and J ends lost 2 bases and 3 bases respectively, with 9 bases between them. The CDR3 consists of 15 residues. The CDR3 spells CASSLQGFYNSPLHF. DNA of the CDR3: TGTGCCAGCAGCTTACAGGGTTTCTATAATTCACCCCTCCACTTT.

The CDR3 nucleotides are TGTGCCAGCAGCGGCATTGGGGAGATCACAGATACGCAGTATTTT. Residues: CASSGIGEITDTQYF. The chain couples TRBV7-9 to TRBJ2-3; possible D gene TRBD2, 5 bases. This CDR3 contains 15 residues. CDR1 is SEHNR and CDR2 is FQNEAQ in the germline V gene (reference sequence). Deletions cut 5 bases from V and 2 bases from J, with 14 bases between.

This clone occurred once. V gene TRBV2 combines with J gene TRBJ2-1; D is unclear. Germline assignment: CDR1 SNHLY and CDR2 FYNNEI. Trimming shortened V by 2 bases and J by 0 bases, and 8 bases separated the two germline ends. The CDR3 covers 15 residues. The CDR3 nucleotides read TGTGCCAGCAGTGAAAGGAGTAGCTCCTACAATGAGCAGTTCTTC. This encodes CASSERSSSYNEQFF.

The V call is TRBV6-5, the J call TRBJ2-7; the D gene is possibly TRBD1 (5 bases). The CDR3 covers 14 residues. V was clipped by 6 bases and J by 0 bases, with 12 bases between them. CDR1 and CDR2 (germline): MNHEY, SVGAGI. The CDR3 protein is CASSSDRFSYEQYF. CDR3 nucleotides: TGTGCCAGCAGCAGCGACAGATTCTCCTACGAGCAGTACTTC.

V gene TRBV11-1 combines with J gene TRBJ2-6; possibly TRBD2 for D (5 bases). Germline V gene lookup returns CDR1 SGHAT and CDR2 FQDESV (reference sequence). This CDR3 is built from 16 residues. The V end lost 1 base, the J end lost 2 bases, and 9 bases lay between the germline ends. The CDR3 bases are TGTGCCAGCAGCTTAGTCGGGGTGGCTGGGGCCAACGTCCTGACTTTC. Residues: CASSLVGVAGANVLTF.

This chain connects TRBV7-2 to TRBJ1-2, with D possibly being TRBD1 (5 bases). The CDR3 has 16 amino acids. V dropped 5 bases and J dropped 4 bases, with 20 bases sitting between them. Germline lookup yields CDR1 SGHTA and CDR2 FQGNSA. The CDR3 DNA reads TGTGCCAGCAGCCAGGGAGGTACGGGGAATCTCTATGGCTACACCTTC. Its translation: CASSQGGTGNLYGYTF. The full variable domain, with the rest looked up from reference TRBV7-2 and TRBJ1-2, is GAGVSQSPSNKVTEKGKDVELRCDPISGHTALYWYRQSLGQGLEFLIYFQGNSAPDKSGLPSDRFSAERTGGSVSTLTIQRTQQEDSAVYLCASSQGGTGNLYGYTFGSGTRLTVV.

The CDR3 nucleotides read TGTGCCAGCAGCGTACGGTCAGCGTCCGACCTATCCTACGAGCAGTACTTC. Residues: CASSVRSASDLSYEQYF. The chain couples TRBV9 to TRBJ2-7; D is uncertain. The CDR3 has 17 amino acids. V lost 1 base and J 1 base, leaving 18 bases between the germline ends. Germline values: CDR1 SGDLS, CDR2 YYNGEE.

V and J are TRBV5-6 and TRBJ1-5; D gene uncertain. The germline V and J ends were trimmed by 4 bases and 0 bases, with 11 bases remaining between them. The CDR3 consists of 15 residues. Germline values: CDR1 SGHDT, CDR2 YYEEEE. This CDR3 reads CASSRFRNSNQPQHF. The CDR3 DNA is TGTGCCAGCAGCCGTTTTCGTAATAGCAATCAGCCCCAGCATTTT.

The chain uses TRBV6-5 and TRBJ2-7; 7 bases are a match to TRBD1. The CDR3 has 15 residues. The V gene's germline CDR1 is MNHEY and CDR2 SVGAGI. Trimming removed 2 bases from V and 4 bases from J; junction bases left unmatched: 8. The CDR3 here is CASSYNGRGFYEQYF. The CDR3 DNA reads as TGTGCCAGCAGTTACAACGGCAGGGGGTTTTACGAGCAGTACTTC.

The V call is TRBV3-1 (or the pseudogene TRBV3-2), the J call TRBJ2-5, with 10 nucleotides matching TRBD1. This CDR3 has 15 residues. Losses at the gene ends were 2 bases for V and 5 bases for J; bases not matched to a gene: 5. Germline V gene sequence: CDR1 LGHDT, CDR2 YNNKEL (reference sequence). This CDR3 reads CASSQTTGGWETQYF. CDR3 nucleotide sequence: TGTGCCAGCAGCCAAACGACAGGGGGCTGGGAGACCCAGTACTTC.

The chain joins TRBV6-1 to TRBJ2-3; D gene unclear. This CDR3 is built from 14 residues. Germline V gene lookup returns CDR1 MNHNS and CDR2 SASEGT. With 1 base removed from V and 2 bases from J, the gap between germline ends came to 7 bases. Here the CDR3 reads CASSEGANTDTQYF. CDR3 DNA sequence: TGTGCCAGCAGTGAAGGGGCCAACACAGATACGCAGTATTTT.

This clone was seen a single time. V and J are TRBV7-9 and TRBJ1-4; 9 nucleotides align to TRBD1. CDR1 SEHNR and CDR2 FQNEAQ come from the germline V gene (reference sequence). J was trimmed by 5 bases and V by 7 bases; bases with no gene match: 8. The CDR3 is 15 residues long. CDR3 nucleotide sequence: TGTGCCAGCACCCTGGACAGGGGTGAAAATGAAAAACTGTTTTTT. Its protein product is CASTLDRGENEKLFF.

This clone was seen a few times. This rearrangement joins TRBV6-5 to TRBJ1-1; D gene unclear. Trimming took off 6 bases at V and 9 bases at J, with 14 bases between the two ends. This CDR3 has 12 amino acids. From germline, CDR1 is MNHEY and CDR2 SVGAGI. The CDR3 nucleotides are TGTGCCAGCAGCTTCCCCGGAGCCAAAGCTTTCTTT. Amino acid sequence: CASSFPGAKAFF.

The CDR3 reads CASSEASGGPDEQFF. CDR3 coding DNA: TGTGCCAGCAGTGAAGCGTCGGGAGGGCCTGATGAGCAGTTCTTC. The genes are TRBV2 and TRBJ2-1; 8 bases align to TRBD2. Germline V gene sequence: CDR1 SNHLY, CDR2 FYNNEI. The V and J ends lost 0 bases and 8 bases, in that order; junction bases with no gene match: 6. This CDR3 spans 15 amino acids.

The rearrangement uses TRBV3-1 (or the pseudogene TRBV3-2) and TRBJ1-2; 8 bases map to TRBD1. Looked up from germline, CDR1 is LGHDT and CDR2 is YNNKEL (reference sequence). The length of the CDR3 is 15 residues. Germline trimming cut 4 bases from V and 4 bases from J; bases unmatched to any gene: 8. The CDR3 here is CASSPGQGWSYGYTF. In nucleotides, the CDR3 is TGTGCCAGCAGCCCCGGACAGGGATGGAGCTATGGCTACACCTTC.

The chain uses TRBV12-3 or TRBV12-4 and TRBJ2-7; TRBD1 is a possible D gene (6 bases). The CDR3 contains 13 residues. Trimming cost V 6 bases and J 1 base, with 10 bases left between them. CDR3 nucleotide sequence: TGTGCCAGCAGCGACAGGTTTTCCTACGAGCAGTACTTC. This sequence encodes CASSDRFSYEQYF.

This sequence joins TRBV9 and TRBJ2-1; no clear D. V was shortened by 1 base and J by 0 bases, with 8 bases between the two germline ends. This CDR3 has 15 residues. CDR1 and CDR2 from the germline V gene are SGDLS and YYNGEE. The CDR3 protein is CASSVISSSYNEQFF. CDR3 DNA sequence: TGTGCCAGCAGCGTAATAAGTAGCTCCTACAATGAGCAGTTCTTC.

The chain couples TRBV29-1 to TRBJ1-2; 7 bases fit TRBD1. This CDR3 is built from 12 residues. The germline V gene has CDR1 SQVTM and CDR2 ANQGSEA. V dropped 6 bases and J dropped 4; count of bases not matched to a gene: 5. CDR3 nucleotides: TGCAGCGTCAGGACAGGCGGCTATGGCTACACCTTC. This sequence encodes CSVRTGGYGYTF.

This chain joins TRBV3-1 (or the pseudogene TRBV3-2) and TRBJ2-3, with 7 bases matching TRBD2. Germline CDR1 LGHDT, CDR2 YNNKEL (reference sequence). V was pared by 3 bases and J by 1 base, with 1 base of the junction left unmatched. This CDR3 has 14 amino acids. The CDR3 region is CASSQSGGTDTQYF. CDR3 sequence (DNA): TGTGCCAGCAGCCAGAGCGGGGGCACAGATACGCAGTATTTT.

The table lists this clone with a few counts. The CDR3 loop is CASSRKQGAPEAFF. The CDR3 region has the DNA TGTGCCAGCAGTCGAAAACAGGGGGCCCCTGAAGCTTTCTTT. The chain couples TRBV6-5 to TRBJ1-1; 9 nucleotides line up with TRBD1. The length of the CDR3 is 14 residues. In germline, CDR1 is MNHEY, CDR2 SVGAGI. Trimming removed 5 bases from V and 6 bases from J; junction bases left unmatched: 7.

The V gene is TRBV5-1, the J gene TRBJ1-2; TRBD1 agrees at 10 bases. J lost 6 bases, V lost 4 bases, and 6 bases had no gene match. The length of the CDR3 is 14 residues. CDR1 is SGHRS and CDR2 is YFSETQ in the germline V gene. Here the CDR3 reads CASSAQTGGNGYTF. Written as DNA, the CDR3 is TGCGCCAGCAGCGCCCAGACAGGGGGCAATGGCTACACCTTC.

The CDR3 is CASSGTDDSPLHF. DNA of the CDR3: TGTGCCAGTAGCGGGACTGATGATTCACCCCTCCACTTT. The chain recombines TRBV19 with TRBJ1-6; D is possibly TRBD1 (5 bases). In germline, CDR1 is LNHDA, CDR2 SQIVND (reference sequence). The CDR3 extends over 13 amino acids. The V gene lost 6 bases and the J gene lost 8 bases, with 11 bases spanning the gap.

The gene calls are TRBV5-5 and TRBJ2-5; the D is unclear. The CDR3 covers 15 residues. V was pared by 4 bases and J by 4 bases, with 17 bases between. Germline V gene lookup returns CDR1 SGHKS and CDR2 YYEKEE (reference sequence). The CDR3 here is CASSRGDRPGETQYF. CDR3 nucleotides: TGTGCCAGCAGCCGCGGAGACCGCCCCGGAGAGACCCAGTACTTC.

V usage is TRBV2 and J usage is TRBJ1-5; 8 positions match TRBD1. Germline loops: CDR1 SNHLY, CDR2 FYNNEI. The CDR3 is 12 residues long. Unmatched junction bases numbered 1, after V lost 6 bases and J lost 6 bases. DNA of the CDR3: TGTGCCAGCAGCACAGGGGGTCAGCCCCAGCATTTT. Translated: CASSTGGQPQHF.

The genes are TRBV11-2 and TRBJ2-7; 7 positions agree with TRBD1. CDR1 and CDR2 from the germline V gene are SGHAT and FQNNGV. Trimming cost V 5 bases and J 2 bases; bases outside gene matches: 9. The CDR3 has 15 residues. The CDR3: CASSLSGTEAYEQYF. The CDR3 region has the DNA TGTGCCAGCAGCCTCTCCGGGACAGAAGCCTACGAGCAGTACTTC.

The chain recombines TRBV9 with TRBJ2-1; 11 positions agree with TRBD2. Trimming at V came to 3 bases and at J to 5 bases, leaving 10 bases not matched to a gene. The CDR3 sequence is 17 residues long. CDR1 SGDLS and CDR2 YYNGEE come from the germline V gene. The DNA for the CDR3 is TGTGCCAGCAGCGCCAAGAGAAGTAGCGGGAGGGACAATGAGCAGTTCTTC. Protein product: CASSAKRSSGRDNEQFF.